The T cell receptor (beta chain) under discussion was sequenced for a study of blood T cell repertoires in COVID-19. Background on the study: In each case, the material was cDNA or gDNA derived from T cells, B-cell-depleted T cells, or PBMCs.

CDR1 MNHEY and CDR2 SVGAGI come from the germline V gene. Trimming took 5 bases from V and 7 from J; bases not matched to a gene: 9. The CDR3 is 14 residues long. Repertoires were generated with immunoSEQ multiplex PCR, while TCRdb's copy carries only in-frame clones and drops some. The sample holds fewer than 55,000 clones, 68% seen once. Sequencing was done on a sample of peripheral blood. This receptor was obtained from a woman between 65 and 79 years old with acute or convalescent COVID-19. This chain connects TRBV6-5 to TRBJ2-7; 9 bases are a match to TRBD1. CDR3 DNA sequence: TGTGCCAGCAGTCCCACAGGGGGCTTTAAAGAGCAGTACTTC. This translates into CASSPTGGFKEQYF.